The next 17 T cell receptor beta chains were all read from a single sample in a study of blood T cell repertoires in COVID-19. Measured with immunoSEQ multiplex PCR; TCRdb has only the in-frame clones, and not every one. This table holds 170,000 or so clones, approximately 89% found once. The source material was PBMCs or T cells enriched from blood (not recorded which). Receptors were obtained from a man aged 35 to 55 who had recovered from COVID-19.

The rearrangement joins TRBV2 to TRBJ2-7, with no clear D. V was clipped by 6 bases and J by 6 bases, with 12 bases between them. The CDR3 runs to 12 residues. Germline CDR1 is SNHLY and CDR2 is FYNNEI. The CDR3 region has the DNA TGTGCCAGCAGCATCCCAGTTTCCGAGCAGTACTTC. This codes for CASSIPVSEQYF.

The chain employs TRBV27 and TRBJ2-4; 7 bases agree with TRBD1. V gave up 7 bases and J gave up 0 bases; unmatched junction bases: 9. Looked up from germline, CDR1 is MNHEY and CDR2 is SMNVEV (reference sequence). This CDR3 has 16 amino acids. The CDR3 here is CASTPSDRPAKNIQYF. CDR3 DNA sequence: TGTGCCAGCACGCCCTCGGACAGGCCAGCCAAAAACATTCAGTACTTC.

This clone showed up just a few times. This chain links TRBV6-6 with TRBJ2-6; TRBD2 agrees at 9 bases. J was trimmed by 0 bases and V by 5 bases; bases with no gene match: 11. Germline-derived CDR1 and CDR2 are MNHNY and SVGAGI (reference sequence). This CDR3 has 19 residues. The CDR3 nucleotides read TGTGCCAGCAGTCGTAATCCGGGACTAGCAGTCTCTGGGGCCAACGTCCTGACTTTC. Residues: CASSRNPGLAVSGANVLTF.

The gene calls are TRBV6-5 and TRBJ1-3; 8 bases are a match to TRBD1. The CDR3 is made up of 15 amino acids. Germline-derived CDR1 and CDR2 are MNHEY and SVGAGI. Unmatched junction bases numbered 8, after V lost 6 bases and J lost 4 bases. The CDR3 region is CASRSTGETGNTIYF. As DNA, the CDR3 is TGTGCCAGCAGGTCGACAGGGGAGACAGGAAACACCATATATTTT.

V usage is TRBV5-6 and J usage is TRBJ1-2; the D gene is possibly TRBD1 (5 bases). Germline V lookup: CDR1 SGHDT, CDR2 YYEEEE. V lost 1 base to trimming and J lost 8 bases, with 21 bases between them. This CDR3 is 16 amino acids long. The CDR3 region is CASSLIWGELVEGYTF. For the CDR3, the DNA is TGTGCCAGCAGCTTGATATGGGGGGAGCTGGTTGAGGGCTACACCTTC.

CDR3 region: CASTGIGNTIYF. The CDR3 nucleotides are TGTGCCAGCACCGGGATCGGAAACACCATATATTTT. The rearrangement uses TRBV28 and TRBJ1-3; D remains ambiguous. V was trimmed by 7 bases and J by 4 bases, leaving 8 bases between them. Germline V lookup: CDR1 MDHEN, CDR2 SYDVKM. The CDR3 contains 12 residues.

The chain joins TRBV6-5 to TRBJ1-5, with D possibly being TRBD1 (6 bases). Germline V gene data show CDR1 as MNHEY and CDR2 as SVGAGI. V was trimmed by 5 bases and J by 2 bases, leaving 13 bases between them. The CDR3 is 15 amino acids. The CDR3 loop is CASSTKRQGNQPQHF. The CDR3 DNA reads TGTGCCAGCAGTACCAAGCGACAGGGCAATCAGCCCCAGCATTTT.

The chain links TRBV9 to TRBJ2-7, with D uncertain. Deletions cut 3 bases from V and 0 bases from J, with 16 bases between. Germline CDR1 SGDLS, CDR2 YYNGEE. CDR3 size: 16 residues. The CDR3 is CASSALSTGYSYEQYF. The CDR3 region has the DNA TGTGCCAGCAGCGCACTTTCCACGGGTTACTCCTACGAGCAGTACTTC.

The chain employs TRBV24-1 and TRBJ2-2; 10 bases fit TRBD1. The V and J ends lost 4 bases and 4 bases, in that order; junction bases with no gene match: 5. Germline V CDR1 and CDR2: KGHDR, SFDVKD. The CDR3 is made up of 16 amino acids. The CDR3 nucleotides are TGTGCCACCAGTGAAGCCGGGACAGGGGCCACCGGGGAGCTGTTTTTT. This translates into CATSEAGTGATGELFF.

The chain joins TRBV29-1 to TRBJ1-4, with 9 nucleotides matching TRBD1. CDR1 SQVTM and CDR2 ANQGSEA come from the germline V gene. The length of the CDR3 is 13 residues. V lost 6 bases, J lost 6 bases, and 5 bases stayed unmatched. Here the CDR3 reads CSVGTGGYEKLFF. Here the CDR3 DNA reads TGCAGCGTCGGCACAGGGGGCTATGAAAAACTGTTTTTT.

J is TRBJ2-2 and V is TRBV30, with 8 bases aligning to TRBD1. The CDR3 has 15 amino acids. With 5 bases clipped from V and 4 bases from J, the junction kept 9 bases outside the gene matches. Per germline, CDR1 GTSNPN and CDR2 SVGIG (reference sequence). CDR3 residues: CAWRDRGQGTGELFF. CDR3 nucleotides: TGTGCCTGGCGAGACAGGGGCCAAGGCACCGGGGAGCTGTTTTTT.

The J gene is TRBJ2-1, the V gene TRBV9; D is possibly TRBD2 (6 bases). The germline CDR1 and CDR2 sequences are SGDLS and YYNGEE. V was cut by 0 bases and J by 7 bases, with 11 bases left in between. This CDR3 has 14 amino acids. The CDR3 sequence: CASSVAGAGNEQFF. The CDR3 coding sequence is TGTGCCAGCAGCGTAGCGGGTGCGGGGAATGAGCAGTTCTTC. Drawing the rest from reference TRBV9 and TRBJ2-1, the complete variable domain is DSGVTQTPKHLITATGQRVTLRCSPRSGDLSVYWYQQSLDQGLQFLIQYYNGEERAKGNILERFSAQQFPDLHSELNLSSLELGDSALYFCASSVAGAGNEQFFGPGTRLTVL.

The rearrangement joins TRBV18 to TRBJ1-6; 7 nucleotides line up with TRBD1. The germline CDR1 and CDR2 sequences are KGHSH and LQKENI. Unmatched junction bases numbered 2, after V lost 2 bases and J lost 7 bases. The CDR3 has 14 residues. In nucleotides, the CDR3 is TGTGCCAGCTCACCAGGGACAGTGAATTCACCCCTCCACTTT. Translating gives CASSPGTVNSPLHF.

This sequence joins TRBV27 and TRBJ2-3; 10 bases are shared with TRBD2. With 6 bases clipped from V and 1 base from J, the junction kept 4 bases outside the gene matches. This CDR3 contains 15 residues. The V gene's germline CDR1 is MNHEY and CDR2 SMNVEV (reference sequence). The CDR3 spells CASRPLAGGTDTQYF. The CDR3 bases are TGTGCCAGCAGACCTCTAGCGGGAGGCACAGATACGCAGTATTTT.

The chain combines TRBV11-2 with TRBJ2-5; no clear D. CDR3 length equals 13 residues. CDR1 SGHAT and CDR2 FQNNGV come from the germline V gene. Trimming cost V 0 bases and J 5 bases, with 7 bases left between them. The CDR3 region has the DNA TGTGCCAGCAGCTTAGAACTGGAGGAGACCCAGTACTTC. Amino acid sequence: CASSLELEETQYF.

The chain links TRBV7-8 to TRBJ1-1; maybe TRBD1 (6 bases). Per germline, CDR1 SGHVS and CDR2 FQNEAQ. Between the trimmed V and J ends, which lost 3 bases and 5 bases, there was a span of 16 bases. This CDR3 is 15 amino acids long. In nucleotides, the CDR3 is TGTGCCAGCAGCTTGGGGGCGGATTTTGGGACTGAAGCTTTCTTT. This codes for CASSLGADFGTEAFF.

This clone was counted between two and nine times. V and J are TRBV7-8 and TRBJ1-6; 7 positions agree with TRBD1. Germline CDR1 SGHVS, CDR2 FQNEAQ. This CDR3 region has 17 residues. J lost 5 bases, V lost 4 bases, and 11 bases had no gene match. CDR3 loop: CASSSSRNRGDNSPLHF. The CDR3 DNA sequence: TGTGCCAGCAGCTCGTCCCGGAACAGGGGCGATAATTCACCCCTCCACTTT.